Each of the 15 T cell receptor beta chains below was sequenced from the same sample in a study of neurological immune-mediated disorders. The time point was: longitudinal time-point 2. TCRdb independently ran MiXCR on the 5' RACE reads; one entry per CDR3 protein. The repertoire consists of approximately 85,000 distinct CDR3 sequences, with approximately 13% occurring once and the leading ten covering about 4.6%. The sequencing input was PBMCs. Receptors were obtained from a female donor with HTLV-1-associated myelopathy (HAM/TSP).

The sample holds many counts of this clonotype. The gene calls are TRBV20-1 and TRBJ2-7; D gene unclear. The CDR3 has 15 amino acids. The V end was cut by 6 bases, the J end by 3 bases, with 21 bases between. Per germline, CDR1 DFQATT and CDR2 SNEGSKA (reference sequence). CDR3: CSAPPADPHHYEQYF. The CDR3 bases are TGCAGTGCCCCCCCGGCAGATCCACACCACTACGAGCAGTACTTC.

This clonotype came up many times. The rearrangement joins TRBV2 to TRBJ2-1; TRBD2 aligns across 10 bases. Per germline, CDR1 SNHLY and CDR2 FYNNEI. J lost 5 bases, V lost 4 bases, and 5 bases had no gene match. This CDR3 has 15 residues. CDR3 bases: TGTGCCAGCAGTGGACGAGCGGGGGGGGACAATGAGCAGTTCTTC. Translated: CASSGRAGGDNEQFF.

This clonotype ranks as medium-sized (0.01 to 0.1%). The chain links TRBV29-1 to TRBJ1-1; D not resolved. CDR3 length: 12 residues. V shed 6 bases and J shed 1 base, with 9 bases lying between them. Looked up from germline, CDR1 is SQVTM and CDR2 is ANQGSEA. The CDR3 sequence is CSVRPGNTEAFF. As DNA, the CDR3 is TGCAGCGTCCGACCTGGGAACACTGAAGCTTTCTTT.

This clonotype was detected many times. V usage is TRBV7-9 and J usage is TRBJ2-4; TRBD1 might be the D (6 bases). The CDR3 totals 14 residues. Deletions cut 6 bases from V and 3 bases from J, with 12 bases between. CDR1 and CDR2 from the germline V gene are SEHNR and FQNEAQ (reference sequence). The CDR3 is CASSRTGNKNIQYF. The DNA of the CDR3 is TGTGCCAGCAGTCGCACAGGGAACAAAAACATTCAGTACTTC. Full variable domain (missing parts from reference TRBV7-9 and TRBJ2-4): DTGVSQNPRHKITKRGQNVTFRCDPISEHNRLYWYRQTLGQGPEFLTYFQNEAQLEKSRLLSDRFSAERPKGSFSTLEIQRTEQGDSAMYLCASSRTGNKNIQYFGAGTRLSVL.

DNA for the CDR3: TGCGCCAGCAGCTTGGTCTCCAGTACCTACGAGCAGTACTTC. Amino acids: CASSLVSSTYEQYF. The chain links TRBV5-1 to TRBJ2-7; the D is unclear. The germline V gene encodes CDR1 SGHRS and CDR2 YFSETQ. This CDR3 spans 14 amino acids. V lost 0 bases and J lost 2, with 9 bases in between.

This clonotype was counted ten times or more. The V call is TRBV5-8, the J call TRBJ2-2; D ambiguous. The CDR3 runs 13 residues. V dropped 1 base and J dropped 6 bases, with 7 bases sitting between them. The germline V gene has CDR1 SGHTS and CDR2 YDEGEE. CDR3 sequence reads: CASSLLSSGELFF. CDR3 DNA sequence: TGTGCCAGCAGCTTGTTGAGTTCCGGGGAGCTGTTTTTT.

This clonotype was counted at least ten times. The chain joins TRBV5-1 to TRBJ1-2; 11 bases match TRBD1. This CDR3 has 15 amino acids. V lost 3 bases, J lost 0 bases, and 1 base stayed unmatched. Germline V lookup: CDR1 SGHRS, CDR2 YFSETQ. For the CDR3, the DNA is TGCGCCAGCAGCTGGGGACAGGGGGCTAACTATGGCTACACCTTC. It is translated as CASSWGQGANYGYTF.

This clonotype was seen ten or more times. The chain has TRBV27 and TRBJ2-7; 11 nucleotides align to TRBD1. V dropped 5 bases and J dropped 5; count of bases not matched to a gene: 8. CDR1 and CDR2 (germline): MNHEY, SMNVEV (reference sequence). This CDR3 contains 15 residues. The CDR3 reads CASSDPGQGGNEQYF. The CDR3 nucleotides are TGTGCCAGCAGTGATCCGGGACAGGGGGGAAACGAGCAGTACTTC.

There are many counts of this clonotype. The gene calls are TRBV12-3 or TRBV12-4 and TRBJ2-5; D possibly corresponds to TRBD2 (5 bases). The CDR3 loop spans 15 amino acids. V was shortened by 3 bases and J by 5 bases, with 16 bases between the two germline ends. The CDR3 protein is CASSFRRPRGETQYF. The CDR3 region has the DNA TGTGCCAGCAGTTTCCGCAGGCCTCGCGGGGAGACCCAGTACTTC.

V is TRBV10-3 and J is TRBJ2-3; the D is unclear. Germline lookup yields CDR1 ENHRY and CDR2 SYGVKD. This CDR3 has 17 residues. With 0 bases removed from V and 1 base from J, the gap between germline ends came to 14 bases. CDR3 sequence (DNA): TGTGCCATCAGTGAGTCACACTGGTCTCAGGGCACAGATACGCAGTATTTT. It yields the protein CAISESHWSQGTDTQYF.

This clonotype was detected ten times or more. V and J are TRBV24-1 and TRBJ1-2; D is undetermined. Germline CDR1 reads KGHDR; CDR2 reads SFDVKD. Trimming removed 0 bases from V and 2 bases from J, with 15 bases in between. The CDR3 runs to 17 residues. This chain's CDR3 is CATSDLLEQRGNYGYTF. CDR3 nucleotide sequence: TGTGCCACCAGTGATTTGTTGGAGCAGAGAGGCAACTATGGCTACACCTTC.

This clonotype was found a few times. The chain has TRBV20-1 and TRBJ1-5; weak D call: TRBD1 (6 bases). Trimming removed 4 bases from V and 5 bases from J, with 15 bases in between. Looked up from germline, CDR1 is DFQATT and CDR2 is SNEGSKA (reference sequence). The CDR3 contains 14 residues. Here the CDR3 DNA reads TGCAGTGCTAATAAGCGGGCAGGGGATCAGCCCCAGCATTTT. Its translation: CSANKRAGDQPQHF.

This clonotype came up many times. The germline gene is not matched at one end of the junction; a read error may be the cause. The V gene is TRBV15, the J gene TRBJ2-7, with D possibly TRBD1 on 6 matching bases. Germline V gene data show CDR1 as LNHNV and CDR2 as YYDKDF (reference sequence). This CDR3 has 16 residues. The CDR3 DNA sequence: TGTGCTACCAGCCCAATTCAGGGGAAGGGATCCTACGAGCAGTACTTC. This translates into CATSPIQGKGSYEQYF.

This clonotype was seen only a few times. J is TRBJ1-6 and V is TRBV6-6; no reliable D call. The germline CDR1 and CDR2 sequences are MNHNY and SVGAGI (reference sequence). The CDR3 spans 15 residues. The germline V and J ends were trimmed by 7 bases and 7 bases, with 17 bases remaining between them. The CDR3: CASTEGGSGNSPLHF. For the CDR3, the DNA is TGTGCCAGCACCGAGGGAGGCTCGGGGAATTCACCCCTCCACTTT.

The chain has TRBV5-1 and TRBJ1-1, with D perhaps matching TRBD1 (5 bases). Germline V gene data show CDR1 as SGHRS and CDR2 as YFSETQ. Trimming shortened V by 2 bases and J by 0 bases, and 14 bases separated the two germline ends. The CDR3 has 16 amino acids. CDR3 sequence: CASSFWGYDMNTEAFF. CDR3 coding DNA: TGCGCCAGCAGCTTTTGGGGGTACGACATGAACACTGAAGCTTTCTTT.